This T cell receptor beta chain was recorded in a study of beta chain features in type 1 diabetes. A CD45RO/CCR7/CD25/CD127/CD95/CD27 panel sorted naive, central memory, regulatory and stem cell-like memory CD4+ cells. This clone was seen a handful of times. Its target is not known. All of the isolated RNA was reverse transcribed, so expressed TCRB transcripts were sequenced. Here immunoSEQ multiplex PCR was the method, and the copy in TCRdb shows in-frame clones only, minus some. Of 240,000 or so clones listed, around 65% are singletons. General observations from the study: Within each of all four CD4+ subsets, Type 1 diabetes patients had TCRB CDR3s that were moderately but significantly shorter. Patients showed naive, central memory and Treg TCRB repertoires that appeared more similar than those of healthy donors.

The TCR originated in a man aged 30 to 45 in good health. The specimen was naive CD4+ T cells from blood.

The CDR3 region has the DNA TGTGCCAGCAGCGTTCTTCGGGGGGGATCACCCCTCCACTTT. It encodes CASSVLRGGSPLHF. The V and J genes are TRBV7-2 and TRBJ1-6; a weak D match, TRBD1 (5 bases). Germline lookup yields CDR1 SGHTA and CDR2 FQGNSA. This CDR3 region has 14 residues. V was trimmed by 5 bases and J by 10 bases, leaving 15 bases between them.